The sequence of this TCR beta chain was determined in a study of cytomegalovirus exposure and HLA in healthy donors. Losses at the gene ends were 2 bases for V and 5 bases for J; bases not matched to a gene: 3. The CDR3 has 14 amino acids. CDR1 SGHRS and CDR2 YFSETQ come from the germline V gene. PCR primers comprised 60 Vbeta and 13 Jbeta primers. Assay: immunoSEQ multiplex PCR; the TCRdb copy retains only in-frame clones and omits some. The sample totals 90,000 to 120,000 clones; its top ten clones hold more than 0.5%. Participants comprised healthy donors of bone marrow. Note on this clone: Its antigen is unknown. Other DNA sequences in this specimen translate into the identical CDR3.

Study conclusions and caveats: Earlier analysis yielded a pattern in which most TCR beta V segments were productive about 90% or about 30% of the time.

The V gene is TRBV5-1, the J gene TRBJ1-5, with 8 bases fitting TRBD1. Sample: PBMCs. The receptor was isolated from a man aged 50 to 59 in good health and CMV-seronegative. The CDR3 DNA reads TGCGCCAGCAGCTTAGACAGGGGCGATCAGCCCCAGCATTTT. This codes for CASSLDRGDQPQHF. Looking up the rest from reference TRBV5-1 and TRBJ1-5 gives the full variable domain: KAGVTQTPRYLIKTRGQQVTLSCSPISGHRSVSWYQQTPGQGLQFLFEYFSETQRNKGNFPGRFSGRQFSNSRSEMNVSTLELGDSALYLCASSLDRGDQPQHFGDGTRLSIL.